This TCR beta chain came from a study of cytomegalovirus exposure and HLA in healthy donors. This PCR relied on a set of 60 Vbeta primers and 13 Jbeta primers. Using immunoSEQ multiplex PCR, the repertoire was profiled, and TCRdb retains in-frame clones only, with some absent. The sample yields approximately 200,000 clones, 79% seen once. Losses at the gene ends were 4 bases for V and 0 bases for J; bases not matched to a gene: 6. There are 15 residues in the CDR3. Germline-derived CDR1 and CDR2 are MNHNS and SASEGT. The source material was PBMCs. The receptor comes from a girl between 10 and 17 years old in good health and CMV-seropositive. The chain couples TRBV6-1 to TRBJ2-7, with 7 bases identical to TRBD1. The CDR3, as DNA: TGTGCCAGCAGTGGGGGACAGTCGAGCTCCTACGAGCAGTACTTC. Translating it yields CASSGGQSSSYEQYF.